Detailed here is one TCR beta chain. Its antigen is still unknown. TCRdb redid the calling of the 5' RACE reads with MiXCR, one entry per CDR3 protein. The sample gives some 800,000 distinct CDR3 sequences, about 12% of which show up once; around 0.51% is in the top ten. This record belongs to a study of CD8 T cells in ankylosing spondylitis. Whole-study results and caveats: Disease-linked clones proved CD8+ and comparatively uncommon in peripheral blood. It appeared that ankylosing spondylitis blood was characterized by a TCR beta motif of under ten highly homologous variants. Some motif variants were previously reported in reactive arthritis synovial fluid and blood.

Germline-derived CDR1 and CDR2 are SEHNR and FQNEAQ (reference sequence). V was clipped by 2 bases and J by 7 bases, with 14 bases between them. The CDR3 totals 15 residues. This sequence was found in a male donor with ankylosing spondylitis. The specimen sequenced was blood, either unsorted or a sorted T cell fraction (not recorded which). The J gene is TRBJ1-4, the V gene TRBV7-9; D is perhaps TRBD1 (6 bases). CDR3 sequence reads: CASSLLSGASEKLFF. In DNA, the CDR3 is TGTGCCAGCAGCTTATTATCGGGGGCGAGTGAAAAACTGTTTTTT.